Shown below are 8 T cell receptor beta chains from a single sample sequenced in a study of blood T cell repertoires in COVID-19 (TCRdb year 2020). Library generation was performed with the immunoSEQ multiplex PCR assay. Drawn from immuneACCESS, this table holds only the in-frame rearrangements with V and J called that TCRdb kept. Clones are partly lost; checked studies trace under half to an unresolved V gene and leave the rest unexplained. The sample table contains 240,000 or so clones; only one count was recorded for roughly 86% of them. 0.65% to 0.9% of the sample is in the top ten clones. Sequenced material: peripheral blood. These receptors were obtained from a woman younger than 45 with acute or convalescent COVID-19.

The J gene is TRBJ1-1, the V gene TRBV27, with D maybe TRBD1 (6 bases). This CDR3 region has 12 residues. Germline values: CDR1 MNHEY, CDR2 SMNVEV (reference sequence). V was shortened by 7 bases and J by 6 bases, with 12 bases between the two germline ends. The CDR3 is CASMDRVAEAFF. The CDR3 region has the DNA TGTGCCAGCATGGACAGAGTGGCTGAAGCTTTCTTT.

The chain joins TRBV19 to TRBJ2-3, with a weak D call TRBD2 (6 bases). V dropped 4 bases and J dropped 2 bases, with 10 bases sitting between them. The CDR3 runs to 14 residues. CDR1 and CDR2 from the germline V gene are LNHDA and SQIVND (reference sequence). The CDR3 reads CASSKGLPTDTQYF. CDR3 in DNA: TGTGCCAGTAGTAAGGGACTCCCCACAGATACGCAGTATTTT. Combining the CDR3 with reference TRBV19 and TRBJ2-3 gives the whole variable domain DGGITQSPKYLFRKEGQNVTLSCEQNLNHDAMYWYRQDPGQGLRLIYYSQIVNDFQKGDIAEGYSVSREKKESFPLTVTSAQKNPTAFYLCASSKGLPTDTQYFGPGTRLTVL.

This clone was recorded once. V and J are TRBV4-3 and TRBJ2-3; D ambiguous. V was trimmed by 1 base and J by 1 base, leaving 9 bases between them. The V gene's germline CDR1 is LGHNA and CDR2 YSLEER. CDR3 length: 15 residues. The CDR3 reads CASSQAMVGTDTQYF. The DNA for the CDR3 is TGCGCCAGCAGCCAAGCTATGGTAGGCACAGATACGCAGTATTTT.

V is TRBV7-9 and J is TRBJ2-1, with D perhaps matching TRBD1 (5 bases). Germline CDR1 is SEHNR and CDR2 is FQNEAQ (reference sequence). CDR3 size: 14 residues. The V gene lost 1 base and the J gene lost 6 bases, with 10 bases spanning the gap. The DNA of the CDR3 is TGTGCCAGCAGCTTAGTGACAGCACTCAATGAGCAGTTCTTC. Translated: CASSLVTALNEQFF.

V gene TRBV6-2 or TRBV6-3 combines with J gene TRBJ1-1; D remains ambiguous. V dropped 5 bases and J dropped 7 bases, with 23 bases sitting between them. CDR1 and CDR2 from the germline V gene are MNHEY and SVGEGT. The CDR3 has 16 residues. CDR3 in amino acids: CASSHSIASRIDEAFF. The CDR3 region has the DNA TGTGCCAGCAGTCATAGCATAGCGTCTCGAATCGATGAAGCTTTCTTT.

The chain is built from TRBV20-1 and TRBJ2-7; D possibly corresponds to TRBD1 (6 bases). The germline V and J ends were trimmed by 3 bases and 0 bases, with 21 bases remaining between them. The CDR3 totals 17 residues. Germline V gives CDR1 DFQATT, CDR2 SNEGSKA (reference sequence). The CDR3 DNA reads TGCAGTGCTAGTTCTTTAGGTAGGCAGGGGATCTCCTACGAGCAGTACTTC. This codes for CSASSLGRQGISYEQYF.

This clone appeared a single time. CDR3: CASSKVSGTERHSTEAFF. DNA for the CDR3: TGTGCCAGCAGCAAAGTCTCCGGGACAGAGAGGCATAGCACTGAAGCTTTCTTT. This chain links TRBV21-1 with TRBJ1-1; the table's D call, TRBD1, has no DNA check behind it. TRBV21-1 is flagged as a pseudogene. This CDR3 has 18 amino acids.

CDR3 DNA sequence: TGCGCCAGCAGCAAACTCCCAGGGAATGGGGCAGATACGCAGTATTTT. This encodes CASSKLPGNGADTQYF. The chain recombines TRBV5-1 with TRBJ2-3; D is perhaps TRBD1 (5 bases). The CDR3 spans 16 residues. Per germline, CDR1 SGHRS and CDR2 YFSETQ. V gave up 4 bases and J gave up 4 bases, with 19 bases separating them.